Detailed here is one T cell receptor (beta chain). The clone's antigen remains unknown. No per-base quality is available; no much larger clone lies one base away. At study entry, a tuberculin skin test and the QuantiFERON-TB GOLD In-Tube IGRA were used to screen adolescents for latent tuberculosis infection. Unsorted cryopreserved PBMC were immunosequenced, covering on average approximately 100,000 T cells per clinical donor. Eleven high schools in the Worcester region of the Western Cape, South Africa, served as enrollment sites for adolescents aged 12 to 18 years. Around 10 adolescents infected with M. tuberculosis and around ten uninfected adolescents were chosen and matched for age and sex. PBMC from adolescents were isolated by density centrifugation from freshly drawn heparinized blood and then cryopreserved. The immunoSEQ multiplex PCR assay was used to generate TCR libraries, with TCR-beta and/or TCR-alpha/delta assays applied to each sample. The amplified TCR libraries were sequenced on the Illumina high-throughput platform. The authors' analysis ran thus. Clustering and dimensionality reduction were performed using pairwise TCRdist distances among GMM-specific receptors from ex vivo sorted or in vitro expanded T cells. Each clinical repertoire received a mean NN-distance score, defined as the average TCRdist to the nearest 10% of tetramer-positive reference sequences. GEM TCR motif frequency was calculated as the fraction of unique TCRs that matched known GEM sequences by V/J usage and CDR3 length. Linear discriminant analysis with leave-one-out cross-validation, implemented in scikit-learn, was used to classify active tuberculosis. In its TCRdb copy, this immuneACCESS table keeps in-frame sequences only and misses some clones. Where compared with another copy, unresolved V genes explain less than half of these, and the others have no known cause. V, J and clone size are those of that table, while D and trimming were read from the DNA. The sample profile shows around 38,000 clones; approximately 93% of them were found once. The ten most abundant clones make up 6.5% to 8.5% of the sample.

Taken from cysteine to phenylalanine, the CDR3 has 15 residues. CDR3 DNA only is kept here, 45 bases in frame from base 1. Trimming accounts for 2 bases at V and 0 bases at J, while the number of junction bases matched to no gene is 0. From a lookup of the germline V gene, CDR1 and CDR2 are SGHTA and FQGTGA. This sample is part of a study of T cells in tuberculosis (dated by TCRdb to 2016 to 2019). For the wider study: In the study, CD1B tetramers and high-throughput TCR immunosequencing were combined to characterize T cells specific for the mycobacterial lipid antigen glucose monomycolate (GMM). In a South African clinical cohort, IGRA-negative adolescents, IGRA-positive adolescents with latent tuberculosis and adults with active tuberculosis were compared, with fewer than eleven people in each group.

On the study overall, not on this receptor specifically: Which clinical samples got chosen depended on the availability of cryopreserved specimens, and the active tuberculosis cases were adults, whereas the controls were adolescents. Compared with IGRA-negative controls, TCR-alpha repertoires from active tuberculosis had smaller mean NN-distances to GMM-specific TCRs, which suggests clonal expansion of these TCRs. The smaller NN-distances were partly driven by shorter CDR3-alpha lengths in active tuberculosis patients, and the difference for TCR-beta did not reach statistical significance. A classifier using the diverse GMM-specific repertoire reached just over 85% accuracy (AUROC roughly 0.9), compared with around 70% accuracy using GEM motif frequencies.

The clonotype comes from a donor between 10 and 35 years old with latent tuberculosis or without tuberculosis infection. The material sequenced was PBMCs. The rearranged segments are TRBV7-3 and TRBJ2-2, and TRBD2 matches 7 of the central bases. The CDR3 has the sequence CASSLAGANTGELFF. The DNA reads TGTGCCAGCAGCTTAGCGGGGGCGAACACCGGGGAGCTGTTTTTT.